The 23 T cell receptor beta chains below all came from one sample that was sequenced in a study of blood T cell repertoires in COVID-19. Produced via immunoSEQ multiplex PCR; TCRdb's table is partial and in-frame only. Of roughly 250,000 clones in the sample, 65% to 85% were seen once. Material: peripheral blood. The receptors were gathered from a human donor in a cohort sampled during active COVID-19.

This clone is a singleton in its sample. This chain joins TRBV18 and TRBJ2-1; TRBD2 matches 15 bases. Germline V gene lookup returns CDR1 KGHSH and CDR2 LQKENI. The J segment lost 2 bases and the V segment lost 3 bases, leaving 5 bases of the junction unmatched. The CDR3 length is 18 residues. CDR3 region: CASSPGLAGGLPYNEQFF. In DNA form, the CDR3 reads TGTGCCAGCTCACCGGGACTAGCGGGAGGCCTCCCCTACAATGAGCAGTTCTTC.

The chain recombines TRBV2 with TRBJ2-1; the D gene is possibly TRBD1 (6 bases). Per the germline V gene, CDR1 is SNHLY and CDR2 is FYNNEI. Trimming pared 4 bases from V and 3 bases from J, leaving 7 bases between. CDR3 length: 13 amino acids. The DNA for the CDR3 is TGTGCCAGCAGTGGGGACAACTACAATGAGCAGTTCTTC. It translates to CASSGDNYNEQFF. Combining the CDR3 with reference TRBV2 and TRBJ2-1 gives the whole variable domain EPEVTQTPSHQVTQMGQEVILRCVPISNHLYFYWYRQILGQKVEFLVSFYNNEISEKSEIFDDQFSVERPDGSNFTLKIRSTKLEDSAMYFCASSGDNYNEQFFGPGTRLTVL.

This clone was picked up a small number of times. The rearrangement uses TRBV5-5 and TRBJ1-1; TRBD1 matches 7 bases. The CDR3 has 13 residues. Germline V gene lookup returns CDR1 SGHKS and CDR2 YYEKEE (reference sequence). After removal of 4 bases from V and 1 base from J, the junction contained 1 base not matched to a gene. CDR3 residues: CASSRQGNTEAFF. CDR3 DNA sequence: TGTGCCAGCAGCCGACAGGGGAACACTGAAGCTTTCTTT.

The genes are TRBV6-4 and TRBJ2-1, with D tentatively TRBD1 (5 bases). In germline, CDR1 is MRHNA, CDR2 SNTAGT. The CDR3 extends over 14 amino acids. Trimming cost V 5 bases and J 5 bases, with 13 bases left between them. The CDR3, as DNA: TGTGCCAGCAGTCTACAGGACCGGGACAATGAGCAGTTCTTC. It encodes CASSLQDRDNEQFF.

In DNA, the CDR3 is TGTGCCAGCAGCCAGAGACCGGGACTAGGGAACTACGAGCAGTACTTC. Encoded protein: CASSQRPGLGNYEQYF. The genes are TRBV14 and TRBJ2-7; 8 bases map to TRBD2. Germline CDR1 SGHDN, CDR2 FVKESK. V lost 3 bases, J lost 3 bases, and 10 bases stayed unmatched. The CDR3 runs 16 residues.

V gene TRBV10-3 combines with J gene TRBJ2-3, with a weak D call TRBD1 (5 bases). The CDR3 consists of 16 residues. V was pared by 2 bases and J by 0 bases, with 12 bases between. Germline V gives CDR1 ENHRY, CDR2 SYGVKD. The CDR3 nucleotides are TGTGCCATCAGTGAGAAGACAGCCACTAGCACAGATACGCAGTATTTT. This encodes CAISEKTATSTDTQYF.

The chain has TRBV30 and TRBJ1-6, with a weak D call TRBD1 (5 bases). Germline CDR1 GTSNPN, CDR2 SVGIG (reference sequence). This CDR3 spans 15 amino acids. The V end lost 1 base, the J end lost 4 bases, and 11 bases lay between the germline ends. CDR3 nucleotides: TGTGCCTGGAGTGAAGACAGAATATATAATTCACCCCTCCACTTT. Residues: CAWSEDRIYNSPLHF.

The gene calls are TRBV29-1 and TRBJ1-1, with D possibly TRBD1 on 5 matching bases. The CDR3 length is 14 residues. CDR1 SQVTM and CDR2 ANQGSEA come from the germline V gene. Trimming took off 7 bases at V and 4 bases at J, with 19 bases between the two ends. In DNA form, the CDR3 reads TGCAGCGCCCTACCCCGACAGTTATCCACTGAAGCTTTCTTT. As protein: CSALPRQLSTEAFF. Complete variable domain (other parts from reference TRBV29-1 and TRBJ1-1): SAVISQKPSRDICQRGTSLTIQCQVDSQVTMMFWYRQQPGQSLTLIATANQGSEATYESGFVIDKFPISRPNLTFSTLTVSNMSPEDSSIYLCSALPRQLSTEAFFGQGTRLTVV.

This clone has at least ten counts. CDR3: CASSHLTGAGHEQFF. The CDR3 coding sequence is TGTGCCAGCAGCCATCTAACAGGGGCCGGGCATGAGCAGTTCTTC. The chain employs TRBV7-6 and TRBJ2-1, with 7 bases lining up with TRBD1. The CDR3 length is 15 residues. J was trimmed by 8 bases and V by 5 bases; bases with no gene match: 12. CDR1 SGHVS and CDR2 FNYEAQ come from the germline V gene.

J is TRBJ2-1 and V is TRBV2; tentatively, D is TRBD2 (6 bases). V lost 5 bases and J lost 4, with 12 bases in between. Germline CDR1 reads SNHLY; CDR2 reads FYNNEI. The CDR3 sequence is 14 residues long. CDR3 sequence: CASSRDSPYNEQFF. DNA for the CDR3: TGTGCCAGCAGTAGGGACTCGCCTTACAATGAGCAGTTCTTC.

This clone was observed once. The chain uses TRBV6-5 and TRBJ1-1; D not certain. The CDR3 consists of 14 residues. V was shortened by 10 bases and J by 3 bases, with 18 bases between the two germline ends. Germline V gene data show CDR1 as MNHEY and CDR2 as SVGAGI. The CDR3 spells CATQTGSLDTEAFF. In DNA, the CDR3 is TGTGCCACCCAAACGGGGTCATTAGACACTGAAGCTTTCTTT.

This chain links TRBV7-3 with TRBJ1-1, with 7 bases identical to TRBD1. V trimming: 0 bases; J trimming: 6 bases; junction bases outside the gene matches: 4. Germline-derived CDR1 and CDR2 are SGHTA and FQGTGA. This CDR3 spans 14 amino acids. The CDR3 reads CASSLTVQGAEAFF. The CDR3 DNA reads TGTGCCAGCAGCTTAACAGTCCAGGGGGCTGAAGCTTTCTTT.

The V and J genes are TRBV6-2 or TRBV6-3 and TRBJ1-1, with unresolved D. This CDR3 contains 13 residues. Trimming took 4 bases from V and 7 from J, leaving 13 bases between them. The germline CDR1 and CDR2 sequences are MNHEY and SVGEGT. The CDR3 reads CASSSPLTYEAFF. DNA for the CDR3: TGTGCCAGCAGTTCCCCCCTTACTTATGAAGCTTTCTTT.

The chain joins TRBV5-1 to TRBJ2-5; a possible D gene is TRBD1 (6 bases). Germline lookup yields CDR1 SGHRS and CDR2 YFSETQ. There are 15 residues in the CDR3. Trimming removed 2 bases from V and 4 bases from J, with 15 bases in between. The CDR3, as DNA: TGCGCCAGCAGCTTCGTGATGGGGGCTGGAGAGACCCAGTACTTC. It codes for CASSFVMGAGETQYF.

The CDR3 loop reads CATLSETQYF. DNA for the CDR3: TGTGCCACCCTATCGGAGACCCAGTACTTC. The J gene is TRBJ2-5, the V gene TRBV28; D ambiguous. The CDR3 runs 10 residues. CDR1 MDHEN and CDR2 SYDVKM come from the germline V gene. V was cut by 10 bases and J by 5 bases, with 8 bases left in between.

The chain joins TRBV29-1 to TRBJ2-7; the D gene is possibly TRBD1 (5 bases). V lost 4 bases, J lost 6 bases, and 13 bases lay in between. Germline V lookup: CDR1 SQVTM, CDR2 ANQGSEA. The CDR3 loop spans 12 amino acids. The CDR3 sequence: CSVGQKGLEQYF. The CDR3 coding sequence is TGCAGCGTTGGGCAAAAGGGGCTCGAGCAGTACTTC.

This chain connects TRBV28 to TRBJ2-7, with TRBD2 identical over 9 bases. CDR1 and CDR2 from the germline V gene are MDHEN and SYDVKM. CDR3 length: 14 amino acids. V was pared by 6 bases and J by 4 bases, with 7 bases of the junction left unmatched. CDR3 protein: CASRASGLAYEQYF. The CDR3 DNA follows: TGTGCCAGCAGGGCCTCGGGACTAGCTTACGAGCAGTACTTC.

The chain employs TRBV3-1 (or the pseudogene TRBV3-2) and TRBJ2-4; 10 bases are shared with TRBD2. V was pared by 1 base and J by 9 bases, with 6 bases of the junction left unmatched. The CDR3 has 15 amino acids. Germline CDR1 LGHDT, CDR2 YNNKEL (reference sequence). The CDR3 sequence is CASSQALAGDGIQYF. As DNA, the CDR3 is TGTGCCAGCAGCCAAGCTCTAGCGGGAGACGGCATTCAGTACTTC.

This clone was counted between two and nine times. The V call is TRBV19, the J call TRBJ2-6; the D gene is possibly TRBD1 (5 bases). The CDR3 covers 16 residues. Germline V gene lookup returns CDR1 LNHDA and CDR2 SQIVND (reference sequence). Trimming stripped 6 bases from V and 1 base from J, with 13 bases between. DNA for the CDR3: TGTGCCAGTAGACCAGGGTTTGGGTCTGGGGCCAACGTCCTGACTTTC. Protein sequence: CASRPGFGSGANVLTF.

The chain has TRBV4-1 and TRBJ2-5; 11 bases align to TRBD2. This CDR3 spans 17 amino acids. The V and J ends lost 1 base and 0 bases, in that order; junction bases with no gene match: 4. Germline V gene data show CDR1 as MGHRA and CDR2 as YSYEKL. This CDR3 is CASSQAMTSGDQETQYF. In nucleotides, the CDR3 is TGCGCCAGCAGCCAAGCGATGACTAGCGGGGACCAAGAGACCCAGTACTTC.

CDR3 loop: CASSLARQGARDEQFF. In nucleotides, the CDR3 is TGTGCCAGCAGCTTAGCTCGACAGGGGGCTAGAGATGAGCAGTTCTTC. The rearrangement joins TRBV11-2 to TRBJ2-1; 10 positions match TRBD1. The CDR3 contains 16 residues. CDR1 and CDR2 from the germline V gene are SGHAT and FQNNGV. Trimming at V came to 1 base and at J to 8 bases, leaving 8 bases not matched to a gene. Variable domain in full (rest from reference TRBV11-2 and TRBJ2-1): EAGVAQSPRYKIIEKRQSVAFWCNPISGHATLYWYQQILGQGPKLLIQFQNNGVVDDSQLPKDRFSAERLKGVDSTLKIQPAKLEDSAVYLCASSLARQGARDEQFFGPGTRLTVL.

The J gene is TRBJ1-1, the V gene TRBV29-1; 7 bases fit TRBD1. The CDR3 loop spans 13 amino acids. V shed 2 bases, J shed 4 bases, and the junction held 4 bases outside the gene matches. Germline V gene sequence: CDR1 SQVTM, CDR2 ANQGSEA. CDR3 sequence: CSVEKAGGTEAFF. The CDR3 nucleotides read TGCAGCGTTGAAAAGGCAGGGGGCACTGAAGCTTTCTTT.

The rearrangement joins TRBV27 to TRBJ2-7; 9 nucleotides agree with TRBD1. The CDR3 loop spans 13 amino acids. V dropped 6 bases and J dropped 6; count of bases not matched to a gene: 6. Germline V gene sequence: CDR1 MNHEY, CDR2 SMNVEV (reference sequence). This CDR3 is CASSRDRDSEQYF. For the CDR3, the DNA is TGTGCCAGCAGCCGGGACAGGGACTCCGAGCAGTACTTC.